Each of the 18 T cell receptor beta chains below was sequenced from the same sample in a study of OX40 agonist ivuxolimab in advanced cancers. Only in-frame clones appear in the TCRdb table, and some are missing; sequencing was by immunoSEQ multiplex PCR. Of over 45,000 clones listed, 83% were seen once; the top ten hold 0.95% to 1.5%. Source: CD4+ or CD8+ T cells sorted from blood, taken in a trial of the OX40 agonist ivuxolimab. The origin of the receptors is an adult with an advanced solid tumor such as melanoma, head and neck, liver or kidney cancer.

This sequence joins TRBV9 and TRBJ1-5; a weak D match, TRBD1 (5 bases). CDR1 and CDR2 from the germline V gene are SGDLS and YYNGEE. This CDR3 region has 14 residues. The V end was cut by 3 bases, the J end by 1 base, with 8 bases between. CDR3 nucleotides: TGTGCCAGCAGCGCTCAGGGAAGCAATCAGCCCCAGCATTTT. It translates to CASSAQGSNQPQHF.

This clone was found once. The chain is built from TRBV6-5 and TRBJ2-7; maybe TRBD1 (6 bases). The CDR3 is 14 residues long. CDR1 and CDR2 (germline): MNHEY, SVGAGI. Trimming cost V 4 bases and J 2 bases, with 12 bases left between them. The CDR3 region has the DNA TGTGCCAGCAGTTTCGGCTGGGGGCCCTACGAGCAGTACTTC. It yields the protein CASSFGWGPYEQYF.

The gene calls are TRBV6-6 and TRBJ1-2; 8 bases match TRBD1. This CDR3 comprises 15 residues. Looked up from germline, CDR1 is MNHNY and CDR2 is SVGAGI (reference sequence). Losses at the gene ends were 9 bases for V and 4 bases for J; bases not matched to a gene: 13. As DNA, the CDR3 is TGTGCCAGTAGGGGACAGGAGACACCCCTCTATGGCTACACCTTC. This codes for CASRGQETPLYGYTF.

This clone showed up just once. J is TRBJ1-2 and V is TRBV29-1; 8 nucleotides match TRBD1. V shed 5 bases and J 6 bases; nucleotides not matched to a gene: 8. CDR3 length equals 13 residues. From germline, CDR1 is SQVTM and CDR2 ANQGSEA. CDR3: CSVTGQGRNGYTF. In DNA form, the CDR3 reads TGCAGCGTTACCGGACAGGGCAGAAATGGCTACACCTTC.

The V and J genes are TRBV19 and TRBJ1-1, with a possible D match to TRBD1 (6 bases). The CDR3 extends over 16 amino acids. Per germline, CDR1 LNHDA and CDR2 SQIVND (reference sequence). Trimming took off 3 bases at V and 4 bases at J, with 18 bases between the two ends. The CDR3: CASSMWGPKGGTEAFF. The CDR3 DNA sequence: TGTGCCAGTAGTATGTGGGGCCCCAAGGGGGGCACTGAAGCTTTCTTT.

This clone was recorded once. The CDR3 protein is CASSHGVDYSNQPQHF. The CDR3 region has the DNA TGTGCCAGCAGCCACGGGGTGGACTATAGCAATCAGCCCCAGCATTTT. The rearrangement links TRBV6-6 to TRBJ1-5; D unclear. The CDR3 has 16 amino acids. Trimming removed 6 bases from V and 0 bases from J, with 15 bases in between. Germline CDR1 MNHNY, CDR2 SVGAGI (reference sequence).

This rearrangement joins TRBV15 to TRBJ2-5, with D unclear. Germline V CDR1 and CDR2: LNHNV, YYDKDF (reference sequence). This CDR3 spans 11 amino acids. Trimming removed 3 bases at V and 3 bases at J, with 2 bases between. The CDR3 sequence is CATSSKETQYF. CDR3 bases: TGTGCCACCAGCAGCAAAGAGACCCAGTACTTC. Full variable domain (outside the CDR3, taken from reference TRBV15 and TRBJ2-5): DAMVIQNPRYQVTQFGKPVTLSCSQTLNHNVMYWYQQKSSQAPKLLFHYYDKDFNNEADTPDNFQSRRPNTSFCFLDIRSPGLGDTAMYLCATSSKETQYFGPGTRLLVL.

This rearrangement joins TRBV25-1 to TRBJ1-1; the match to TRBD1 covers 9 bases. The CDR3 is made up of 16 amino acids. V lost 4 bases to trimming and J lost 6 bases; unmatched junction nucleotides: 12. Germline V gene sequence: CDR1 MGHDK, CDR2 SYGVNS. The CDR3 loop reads CASSAYPGQGWPEAFF. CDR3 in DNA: TGTGCCAGCAGTGCTTATCCGGGACAGGGATGGCCTGAAGCTTTCTTT.

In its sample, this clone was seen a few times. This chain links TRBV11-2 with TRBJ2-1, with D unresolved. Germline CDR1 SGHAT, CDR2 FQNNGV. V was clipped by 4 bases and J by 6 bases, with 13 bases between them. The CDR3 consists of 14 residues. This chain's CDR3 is CASSYVLVGNEQFF. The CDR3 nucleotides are TGTGCCAGCAGCTACGTGCTCGTAGGCAATGAGCAGTTCTTC.

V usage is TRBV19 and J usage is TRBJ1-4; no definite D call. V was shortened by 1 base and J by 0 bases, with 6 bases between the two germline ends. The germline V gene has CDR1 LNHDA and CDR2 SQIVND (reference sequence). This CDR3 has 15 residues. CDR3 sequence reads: CASSIGQATNEKLFF. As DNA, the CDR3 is TGTGCCAGTAGTATAGGACAAGCAACTAATGAAAAACTGTTTTTT.

The CDR3 loop reads CASSLGQGVYNEQFF. The CDR3 bases are TGCGCCAGCAGCCTAGGACAGGGGGTCTACAATGAGCAGTTCTTC. This chain connects TRBV4-3 to TRBJ2-1; 10 nucleotides match TRBD1. V gave up 4 bases and J gave up 3 bases; unmatched junction bases: 3. The germline V gene has CDR1 LGHNA and CDR2 YSLEER. This CDR3 has 15 amino acids.

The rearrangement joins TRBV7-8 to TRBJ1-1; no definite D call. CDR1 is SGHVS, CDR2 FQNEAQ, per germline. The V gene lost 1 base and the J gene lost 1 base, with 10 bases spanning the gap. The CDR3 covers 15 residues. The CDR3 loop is CASSLGSQKNTEAFF. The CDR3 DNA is TGTGCCAGCAGCTTAGGTTCCCAGAAGAACACTGAAGCTTTCTTT.

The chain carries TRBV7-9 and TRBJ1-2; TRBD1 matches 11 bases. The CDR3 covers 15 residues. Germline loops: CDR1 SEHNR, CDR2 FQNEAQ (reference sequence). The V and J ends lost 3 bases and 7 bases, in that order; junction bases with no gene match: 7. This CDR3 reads CASSFSSGTGGGYTF. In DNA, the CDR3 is TGTGCCAGCAGCTTTTCGTCCGGGACAGGGGGTGGCTACACCTTC.

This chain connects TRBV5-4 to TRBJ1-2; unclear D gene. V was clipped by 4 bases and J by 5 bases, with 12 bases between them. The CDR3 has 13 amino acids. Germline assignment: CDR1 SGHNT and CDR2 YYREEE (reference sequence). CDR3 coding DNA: TGTGCCAGCAGCCCGGAGGGCCTTTATGGCTACACCTTC. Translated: CASSPEGLYGYTF.

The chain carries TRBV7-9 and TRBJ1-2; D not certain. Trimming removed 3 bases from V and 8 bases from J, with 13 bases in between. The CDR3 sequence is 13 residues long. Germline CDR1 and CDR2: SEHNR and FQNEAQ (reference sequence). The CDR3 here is CASSFEEGIGYTF. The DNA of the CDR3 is TGTGCCAGCAGCTTTGAGGAGGGTATCGGCTACACCTTC.

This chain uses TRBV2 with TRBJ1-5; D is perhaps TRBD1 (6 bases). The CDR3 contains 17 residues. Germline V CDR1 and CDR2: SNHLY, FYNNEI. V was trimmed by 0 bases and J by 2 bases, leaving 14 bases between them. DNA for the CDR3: TGTGCCAGCAGTGAAGCGAGGGGGGGCTTGGGCAATCAGCCCCAGCATTTT. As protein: CASSEARGGLGNQPQHF.

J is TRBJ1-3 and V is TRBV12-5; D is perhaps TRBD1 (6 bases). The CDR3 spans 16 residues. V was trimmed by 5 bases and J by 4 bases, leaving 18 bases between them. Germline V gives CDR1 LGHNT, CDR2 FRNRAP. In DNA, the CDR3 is TGTGCTAGTGGTCTTCCTGACAGGTCACCGGGAAACACCATATATTTT. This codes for CASGLPDRSPGNTIYF.

The CDR3, as DNA: TGCGCCAGCAGCGCCGACCGGGACAGTTTTAACTATGGCTACACCTTC. Translating it yields CASSADRDSFNYGYTF. V usage is TRBV4-3 and J usage is TRBJ1-2; 7 bases are shared with TRBD1. V dropped 5 bases and J dropped 1; count of bases not matched to a gene: 10. CDR1 LGHNA and CDR2 YSLEER come from the germline V gene. The CDR3 has 16 amino acids.